This TCR beta chain was documented in a study of T cell changes during pregnancy in multiple sclerosis. Sequencing was performed with immunoSEQ multiplex PCR; in TCRdb, only in-frame clones are kept and a portion is missing. The sample lists fewer than 140,000 clones, less than 95% occurring once. The CDR3 contains 13 residues. The germline V and J ends were trimmed by 4 bases and 3 bases, with 7 bases remaining between them. Germline loops: CDR1 SNHLY, CDR2 FYNNEI. This sequence originates from a female donor with multiple sclerosis, enrolled in a pregnancy study. The sequences come from peripheral blood, collected before pregnancy. This chain uses TRBV2 with TRBJ1-3; D may be TRBD1 (6 bases). Written as DNA, the CDR3 is TGTGCCAGCAGTGCAGGGGATGGAAACACCATATATTTT. Translating it yields CASSAGDGNTIYF. Variable domain in full (rest from reference TRBV2 and TRBJ1-3): EPEVTQTPSHQVTQMGQEVILRCVPISNHLYFYWYRQILGQKVEFLVSFYNNEISEKSEIFDDQFSVERPDGSNFTLKIRSTKLEDSAMYFCASSAGDGNTIYFGEGSWLTVV.